A single sample gave rise to the 3 T cell receptor beta chains below, sequenced in a study of T cell responses to AZD1222 COVID-19 vaccine. Generated by immunoSEQ multiplex PCR, the TCRdb table keeps only in-frame clones and is missing some. The table lists 150,000 to 200,000 clones, about 87% of them singletons, with 2.5% to 3% in the top ten. The sequencing used peripheral blood, collected on day 0 of MenACWY control vaccination. The receptors were sampled from an adult in good health.

This chain links TRBV14 with TRBJ1-2; weak D call: TRBD1 (5 bases). The CDR3 consists of 13 residues. The V and J ends lost 1 base and 8 bases respectively, with 11 bases between them. Looked up from germline, CDR1 is SGHDN and CDR2 is FVKESK. The CDR3 DNA follows: TGTGCCAGCAGCCAAGTGGGTGGGGGAGGCTACACCTTC. It translates to CASSQVGGGGYTF.

The chain recombines TRBV6-1 with TRBJ2-5; 9 bases agree with TRBD1. The V gene end was trimmed by 3 bases and the J gene end by 2 bases; junction bases not matched to a gene: 10. The CDR3 loop spans 17 amino acids. Germline V gene lookup returns CDR1 MNHNS and CDR2 SASEGT. CDR3 DNA: TGTGCCAGCAGTGAGCGTCAGACAGGGGGGGGACAAGAGACCCAGTACTTC. Translation gives CASSERQTGGGQETQYF.

The chain has TRBV27 and TRBJ2-7; 9 bases are a match to TRBD2. The CDR3 contains 16 residues. The junction had 11 bases not matched to a gene; V was cut back by 5 bases and J by 3 bases. Germline CDR1 and CDR2: MNHEY and SMNVEV (reference sequence). The CDR3 DNA reads TGTGCCAGCAGTCTCTTGGGGAGTAGCGGGAGCTACGAGCAGTACTTC. Protein product: CASSLLGSSGSYEQYF.